This T cell receptor (beta chain) was captured by sequencing in a study of beta chain features in type 1 diabetes. Overall study: Patients shared similar age, gender and cell yields with healthy donors.

Study-wide points: Diminished insertions and augmented deletions at VDJ junctions characterized type 1 diabetes patients. The study found moderately but significantly shorter TCRB CDR3s in all four CD4+ subsets of Type 1 diabetes patients.

V lost 4 bases and J lost 1, with 13 bases in between. The V gene's germline CDR1 is LGHNA and CDR2 YNFKEQ. This CDR3 is 15 amino acids long. This clone occurred a few times. The target antigen is unknown. Sequencing targeted expressed TCRB transcripts, as all isolated RNA had been reverse transcribed. Only in-frame clones appear in the TCRdb table, and some are missing; sequencing was by immunoSEQ multiplex PCR. The sample holds around 400,000 clones; 10% to 15% are singletons and the top ten take under 0.02%. Sequenced sample: naive CD4+ T cells from blood. This clonotype was obtained from a man aged 18-30 years in good health. The chain is built from TRBV4-2 and TRBJ2-5, with a possible D match to TRBD1 (6 bases). Here the CDR3 DNA reads TGTGCCAGCAGCCCCCGACAGGCAACCCAAGAGACCCAGTACTTC. Residues: CASSPRQATQETQYF.